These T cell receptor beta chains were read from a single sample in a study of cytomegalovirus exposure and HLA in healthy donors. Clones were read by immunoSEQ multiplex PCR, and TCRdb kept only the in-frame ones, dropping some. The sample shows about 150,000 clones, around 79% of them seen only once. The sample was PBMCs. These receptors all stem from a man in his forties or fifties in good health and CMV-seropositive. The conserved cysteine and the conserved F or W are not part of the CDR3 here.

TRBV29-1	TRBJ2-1	SVGSGALYNEQF
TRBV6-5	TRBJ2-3	ASRPTGGAEDTQY
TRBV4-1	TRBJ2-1	ASSPHLTSAYSNEQF
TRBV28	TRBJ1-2	ATTDRVRYGYT
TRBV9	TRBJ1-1	ASSVQTGGTEAF
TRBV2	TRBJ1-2	ASSDATRYGYT
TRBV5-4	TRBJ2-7	ASSLAGGPGEQY
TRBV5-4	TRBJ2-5	ASSAGPGVLY
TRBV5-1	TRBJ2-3	ASSLDRNTDTQY
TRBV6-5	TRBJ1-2	ASSLSRAQRGYGYT
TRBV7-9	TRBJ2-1	ASSLGREKQF
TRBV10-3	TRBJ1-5	AISEGRRQPQH
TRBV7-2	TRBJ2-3	ASSYYLRQVDFTDTQY
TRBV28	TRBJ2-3	ASRPRTGSDTQY
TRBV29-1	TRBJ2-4	SAQGGGVVNIQY
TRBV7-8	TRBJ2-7	ASSSRTVNEQY
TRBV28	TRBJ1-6	ASSFQGLGAPLH
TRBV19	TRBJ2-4	ASSRRESPNIQY
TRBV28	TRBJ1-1	ASSSPGRGDTEAF
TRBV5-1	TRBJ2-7	ASSLVRSSYEQY
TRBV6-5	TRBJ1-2	ASGRDRVPNYGYT
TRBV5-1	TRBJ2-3	ASAGTGSTDTQY
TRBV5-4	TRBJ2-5	ASSLGRDQETQY
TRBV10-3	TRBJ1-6	AISDQGASSPLH
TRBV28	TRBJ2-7	ASISNTYEQY
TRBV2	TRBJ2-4	ASSAEQGIKNIQY
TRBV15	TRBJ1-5	ATSKRRVRYDGNQPQH
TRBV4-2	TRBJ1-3	ASSQDNTGFPGNTIY
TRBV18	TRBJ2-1	ASSPDRDRQF
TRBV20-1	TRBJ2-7	SARQDYEQY
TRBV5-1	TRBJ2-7	ASSLTAGHEQY
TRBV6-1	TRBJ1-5	ASRGQLSNQPQH
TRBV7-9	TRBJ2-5	ASSLGLQGLREQY
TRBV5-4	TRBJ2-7	ASSKGQGDSYEQY
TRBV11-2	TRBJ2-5	ASSLFGGEVEETQY
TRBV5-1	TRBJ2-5	ASSLGVTGSETQY
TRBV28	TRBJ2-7	ASSLRAFYEQY
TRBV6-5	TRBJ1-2	ASRRYPGTVKGYT
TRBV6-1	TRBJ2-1	ASSDPSGYNEQF
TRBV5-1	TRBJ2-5	ASSLGALGAETQY
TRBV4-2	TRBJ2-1	ASSQASRASGSFNEQF
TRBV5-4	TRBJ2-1	ASSLDTNNEQF
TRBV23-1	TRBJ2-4	ASSHSTLAANENIQY
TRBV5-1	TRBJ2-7	ASSPLPSKYEQY
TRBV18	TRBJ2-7	ASSDRVGEQY
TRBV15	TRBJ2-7	ATSNSGGSSYEQY
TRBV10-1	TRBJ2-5	ASSRGRAETQY
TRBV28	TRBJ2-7	ATQGTEIYEQY
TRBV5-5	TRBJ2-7	ASHLSVVMDEQY
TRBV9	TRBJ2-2	ASSVGPTGELF